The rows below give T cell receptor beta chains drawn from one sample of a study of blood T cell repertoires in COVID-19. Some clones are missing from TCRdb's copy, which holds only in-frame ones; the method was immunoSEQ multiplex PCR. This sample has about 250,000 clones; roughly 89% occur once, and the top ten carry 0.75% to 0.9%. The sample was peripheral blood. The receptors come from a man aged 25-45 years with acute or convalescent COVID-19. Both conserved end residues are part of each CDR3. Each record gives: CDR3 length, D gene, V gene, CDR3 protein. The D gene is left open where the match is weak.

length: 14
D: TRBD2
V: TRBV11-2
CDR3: CASSLASGSYEQYF

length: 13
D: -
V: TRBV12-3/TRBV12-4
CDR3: CASNRAGTYEQYF

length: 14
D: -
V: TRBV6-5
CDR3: CASSYSAALDTQYF

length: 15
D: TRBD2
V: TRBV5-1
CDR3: CASSVGLAGGETQYF

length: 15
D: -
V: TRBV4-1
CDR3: CASSQDGNNYETQYF

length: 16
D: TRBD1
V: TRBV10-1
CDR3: CASSESGGQGRSEAFF

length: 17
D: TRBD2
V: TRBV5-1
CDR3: CASSWGLAGGKTDTQYF

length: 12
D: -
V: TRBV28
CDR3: CASSPIGNTIYF

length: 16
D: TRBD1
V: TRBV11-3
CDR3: CASSFGTGGHTDTQYF

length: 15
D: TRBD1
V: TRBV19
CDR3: CASSTTGTGPYEQYF

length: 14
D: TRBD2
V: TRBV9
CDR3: CASSVAGGTYEQYF

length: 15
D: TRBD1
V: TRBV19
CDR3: CASSPGTVVNTEAFF

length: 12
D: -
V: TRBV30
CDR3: CAWRQGGYGYTF

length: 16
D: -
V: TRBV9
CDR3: CASSVGGLSLVYGYTF

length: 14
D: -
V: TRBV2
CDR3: CASGGIANTGELFF

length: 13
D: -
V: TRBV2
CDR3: CASSELYNTEAFF

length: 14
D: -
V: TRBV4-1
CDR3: CASSQEGQGDTQYF

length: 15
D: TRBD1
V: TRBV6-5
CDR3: CASRGADRAQQPQHF

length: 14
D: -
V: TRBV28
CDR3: CASSLPHRLGKLFF

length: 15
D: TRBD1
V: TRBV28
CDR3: CASSFDRGGTDTQYF

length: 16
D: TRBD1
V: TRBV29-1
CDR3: CSVDPRGTGGCDEQYF

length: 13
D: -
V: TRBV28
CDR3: CASSVTLTDTQYF

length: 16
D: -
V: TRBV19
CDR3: CASSPPRLGSNQPQHF

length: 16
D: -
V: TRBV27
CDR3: CASSRMTGTSTDTQYF

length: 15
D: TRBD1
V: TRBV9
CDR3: CASSGLQGINTEAFF

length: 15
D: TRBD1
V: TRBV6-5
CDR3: CASRKTGGTNEKLFF

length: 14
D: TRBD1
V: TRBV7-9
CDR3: CASSPDRGSTEAFF

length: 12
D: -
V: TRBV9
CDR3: CASSVDVGTQYF

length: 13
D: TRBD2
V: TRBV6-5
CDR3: CASEGLAGNEQFF

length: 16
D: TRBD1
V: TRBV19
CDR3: CASSIRDRDFRYGYTF

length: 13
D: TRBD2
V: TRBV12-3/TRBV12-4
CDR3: CASRIAGTGELFF

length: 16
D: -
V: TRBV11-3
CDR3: CASSQRIGAASYGYTF

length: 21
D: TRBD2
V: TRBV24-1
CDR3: CATSDPPFGASGSVNTGELFF

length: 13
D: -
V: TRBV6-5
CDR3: CASRGRDTRGEFF

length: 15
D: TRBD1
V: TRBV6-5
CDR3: CASSSRQGSNQPQHF

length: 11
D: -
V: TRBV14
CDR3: CARTRDGEQFF

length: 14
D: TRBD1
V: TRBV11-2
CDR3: CASSLGTGHQGYTF

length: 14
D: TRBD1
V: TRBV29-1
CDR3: CSVSTQGAADTQYF

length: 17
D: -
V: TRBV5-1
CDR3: CASSPEPVGPGANVLTF

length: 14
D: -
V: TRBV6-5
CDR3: CASSWTSSDTEAFF

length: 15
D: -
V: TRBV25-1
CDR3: CASSEWGGAYYGYTF

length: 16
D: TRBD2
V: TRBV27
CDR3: CASSLSPGGRGNEQFF

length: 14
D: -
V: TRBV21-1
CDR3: CASSRKGSNQPQHF

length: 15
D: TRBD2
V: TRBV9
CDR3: CASSVAGGSYNEQFF

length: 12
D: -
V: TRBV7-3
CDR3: CASSSLGQPAFF

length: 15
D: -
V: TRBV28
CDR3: CASRYRDTSNQPQHF

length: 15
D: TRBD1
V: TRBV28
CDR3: CASSTSGTGGYGYTF

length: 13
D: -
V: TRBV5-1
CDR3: CASSQDPSRGYTF

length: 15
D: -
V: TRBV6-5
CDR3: CASRKNTGRYEKLFF

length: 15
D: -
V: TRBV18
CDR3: CASSPRTVISYEQYF

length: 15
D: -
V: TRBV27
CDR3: CASSFQGGSNQPQHF

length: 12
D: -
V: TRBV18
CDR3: CASSLNAPEQFF

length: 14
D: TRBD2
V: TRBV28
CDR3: CASSLAGPTIEQFF

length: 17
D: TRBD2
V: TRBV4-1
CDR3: CASSQGSGTSSRETQYF

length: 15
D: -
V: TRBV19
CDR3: CASSFESEGFYGYTF

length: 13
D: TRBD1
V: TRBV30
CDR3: CAWSRQGYTEAFF

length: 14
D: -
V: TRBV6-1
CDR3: CASSERGFQETQYF